These 4 T cell receptor beta chains originate from one sample sequenced in a study of blood T cell repertoires in COVID-19. Using immunoSEQ multiplex PCR, the repertoire was profiled, and TCRdb retains in-frame clones only, with some absent. This table has around 160,000 clones, roughly 79% appearing once. The sequenced material came from peripheral blood. These receptors were collected from a human donor with acute or convalescent COVID-19. The donor label of this sample is uncertain.

The chain recombines TRBV4-2 with TRBJ2-3; TRBD2 matches 11 bases. Looked up from germline, CDR1 is LGHNA and CDR2 is YNFKEQ. J lost 2 bases, V lost 3 bases, and 4 bases had no gene match. The CDR3 contains 16 residues. CDR3 in amino acids: CASSHPTSGVTDTQYF. The CDR3 DNA reads TGTGCCAGCAGCCACCCGACTAGCGGGGTCACAGATACGCAGTATTTT.

The V gene is TRBV27, the J gene TRBJ1-2; 9 bases map to TRBD1. Trimming took 7 bases from V and 4 from J; bases not matched to a gene: 10. The CDR3 totals 15 residues. Germline-derived CDR1 and CDR2 are MNHEY and SMNVEV (reference sequence). CDR3 coding DNA: TGTGCCAGCACCCCAGGGACAGGGACCCTCTATGGCTACACCTTC. This gives the protein CASTPGTGTLYGYTF.

The rearrangement links TRBV5-1 to TRBJ2-2; perhaps TRBD2 as D (5 bases). Trimming removed 5 bases at V and 5 bases at J, with 16 bases between. Germline assignment: CDR1 SGHRS and CDR2 YFSETQ. The CDR3 consists of 15 residues. The CDR3 DNA reads as TGCGCCAGCAGTCCGGGGTGGGAACGGACCGGGGAGCTGTTTTTT. It translates to CASSPGWERTGELFF.

This clone was detected only a few times. The rearrangement joins TRBV5-4 to TRBJ1-1; D possibly corresponds to TRBD1 (6 bases). The CDR3 is 17 residues long. CDR1 and CDR2 (germline): SGHNT, YYREEE (reference sequence). V lost 0 bases and J 0 bases, leaving 15 bases between the germline ends. This CDR3 is CASSLETGEVLNTEAFF. CDR3 nucleotides: TGTGCCAGCAGCTTGGAGACAGGCGAAGTCCTGAACACTGAAGCTTTCTTT.